The 13 T cell receptor beta chains in this list originate from one sample, sequenced in a study of T cells in Graves' hyperthyroidism and ophthalmopathy. RNA transcripts provided the source from which TCR beta CDR3 regions were amplified. The primer set for the first-round RT-PCR of the TCR CDR3 was HTBI. MiXCR, applied by TCRdb to the multiplex PCR reads, yields one record per CDR3 protein. The sample contains more than 300,000 distinct CDR3 sequences, about 15% of which appear only once. The sequencing sample was made of blood. The receptors originated from a woman aged 55-70 years with Graves' hyperthyroidism.

A few counts support this clonotype. The J gene is TRBJ2-1, the V gene TRBV15; D might be TRBD1 or TRBD2, each matching 5 bases. Germline assignment: CDR1 LNHNV and CDR2 YYDKDF (reference sequence). V was clipped by 1 base and J by 6 bases, with 19 bases between them. This CDR3 is 17 amino acids long. The CDR3 sequence is CATSRAPPGAGVNEQFF. In DNA, the CDR3 is TGTGCCACCAGCAGAGCTCCACCCGGGGCAGGAGTCAATGAGCAGTTCTTC.

This clonotype was recorded many times. The chain carries TRBV7-2 and TRBJ1-2; 8 bases map to TRBD1. The trim removed 1 base at V and 3 bases at J, leaving 4 bases unmatched. The CDR3 length is 15 residues. The germline V gene encodes CDR1 SGHTA and CDR2 FQGNSA. Here the CDR3 reads CASSLGSGGDYGYTF. DNA for the CDR3: TGTGCCAGCAGCTTAGGATCAGGGGGCGACTATGGCTACACCTTC. Filled out from reference TRBV7-2 and TRBJ1-2, the complete variable domain reads GAGVSQSPSNKVTEKGKDVELRCDPISGHTALYWYRQSLGQGLEFLIYFQGNSAPDKSGLPSDRFSAERTGGSVSTLTIQRTQQEDSAVYLCASSLGSGGDYGYTFGSGTRLTVV.

This clonotype was recorded at least ten times. This chain connects TRBV11-1 to TRBJ2-3; 7 nucleotides align to TRBD1. V shed 5 bases, J shed 4 bases, and the junction held 6 bases outside the gene matches. In germline, CDR1 is SGHAT, CDR2 FQDESV (reference sequence). CDR3 length: 14 residues. The CDR3 is CASSPLQGSDTQYF. CDR3 in DNA: TGTGCCAGCAGCCCACTACAGGGGTCAGATACGCAGTATTTT. Filled out from reference TRBV11-1 and TRBJ2-3, the complete variable domain reads EAEVAQSPRYKITEKSQAVAFWCDPISGHATLYWYRQILGQGPELLVQFQDESVVDDSQLPKDRFSAERLKGVDSTLKIQPAELGDSAMYLCASSPLQGSDTQYFGPGTRLTVL.

In its sample, this clonotype was seen many times. This chain links TRBV11-2 with TRBJ2-3; 9 positions match TRBD2. Germline V lookup: CDR1 SGHAT, CDR2 FQNNGV. The CDR3 is made up of 14 amino acids. V was pared by 5 bases and J by 7 bases, with 7 bases of the junction left unmatched. CDR3 residues: CASSPSLAGNTQYF. The CDR3 nucleotides read TGTGCCAGCAGCCCCAGCCTAGCGGGAAATACGCAGTATTTT.

This clonotype was counted at least ten times. The rearrangement links TRBV5-1 to TRBJ2-3, with TRBD2 matching over 7 bases. CDR1 is SGHRS, CDR2 YFSETQ, per germline. The CDR3 spans 15 residues. V trimming: 5 bases; J trimming: 2 bases; junction bases outside the gene matches: 8. The CDR3 nucleotides read TGCGCCAGCAGAAGGCTAGCGGAAACCACAGATACGCAGTATTTT. Its protein product is CASRRLAETTDTQYF.

This clonotype was observed many times. The genes are TRBV10-3 and TRBJ1-2; D ambiguous. Germline V gives CDR1 ENHRY, CDR2 SYGVKD. This CDR3 is built from 15 residues. Deletions cut 2 bases from V and 1 base from J, with 11 bases between. The CDR3 DNA reads TGTGCCATCAGTGAGAACGGAATGATTAACTATGGCTACACCTTC. Translation gives CAISENGMINYGYTF.

This chain connects TRBV7-6 to TRBJ1-4; D gene ambiguous. This CDR3 is built from 13 residues. V lost 1 base, J lost 10 bases, and 10 bases lay in between. Germline V gene data show CDR1 as SGHVS and CDR2 as FNYEAQ. The CDR3 loop is CASSLVHRGKLFF. The CDR3 DNA sequence: TGTGCCAGCAGCTTAGTTCATCGGGGAAAACTGTTTTTT.

This chain connects TRBV7-2 to TRBJ1-1; weak D call: TRBD1 (5 bases). The ends were cut back, 5 bases at V and 1 base at J, with 23 bases in the middle. CDR1 is SGHTA and CDR2 is FQGNSA in the germline V gene. This CDR3 spans 18 amino acids. The CDR3 region is CASSNREPFGGRNTEAFF. CDR3 DNA: TGTGCCAGCAGCAATCGGGAGCCTTTTGGGGGGAGGAACACTGAAGCTTTCTTT.

This clonotype was observed at least ten times. The rearrangement links TRBV20-1 to TRBJ2-5; D gene unclear. There are 12 residues in the CDR3. Germline values: CDR1 DFQATT, CDR2 SNEGSKA (reference sequence). The V and J ends lost 4 bases and 0 bases respectively, with 6 bases between them. CDR3 coding DNA: TGCAGTGCTAAGGGCTACCAAGAGACCCAGTACTTC. Amino acids: CSAKGYQETQYF.

V is TRBV28 and J is TRBJ1-5, with D maybe TRBD1 (6 bases). The CDR3 length is 14 residues. V lost 5 bases, J lost 7 bases, and 15 bases lay in between. Germline V gene lookup returns CDR1 MDHEN and CDR2 SYDVKM. The CDR3 here is CASSHFRGNQPQHF. CDR3 nucleotides: TGTGCCAGCAGTCACTTTAGGGGGAACCAGCCCCAGCATTTT.

This clonotype has ten or more counts. The chain employs TRBV3-1 and TRBJ1-2; D might be TRBD1 (5 bases). CDR3 length equals 15 residues. V shed 3 bases and J shed 2 bases, with 13 bases lying between them. CDR1 is LGHDT and CDR2 is YNNKEL in the germline V gene (reference sequence). CDR3 DNA sequence: TGTGCCAGCAGCCACAGAGCAGGGTCAAACTATGGCTACACCTTC. Its protein is CASSHRAGSNYGYTF.

The rearrangement links TRBV28 to TRBJ2-1; 14 bases line up with TRBD2. CDR1 and CDR2 (germline): MDHEN, SYDVKM. V was pared by 7 bases and J by 3 bases, with 8 bases of the junction left unmatched. The CDR3 has 17 residues. CDR3 protein: CASTLSGTSGGYNEQFF. The CDR3 DNA sequence: TGTGCCAGCACACTGAGCGGGACTAGCGGGGGCTACAATGAGCAGTTCTTC. Using reference TRBV28 and TRBJ2-1 for the parts outside the CDR3, the full variable domain is DVKVTQSSRYLVKRTGEKVFLECVQDMDHENMFWYRQDPGLGLRLIYFSYDVKMKEKGDIPEGYSVSREKKERFSLILESASTNQTSMYLCASTLSGTSGGYNEQFFGPGTRLTVL.

This clonotype was counted only a few times. A much more abundant neighbour one base away suggests this may be a read error. The final CDR3 position lacks the conserved phenylalanine or tryptophan, pointing to a likely read error. The V and J genes are TRBV30 and TRBJ1-2; no reliable D call. Trimming took off 3 bases at V and 4 bases at J, with 9 bases between the two ends. Germline CDR1 is GTSNPN and CDR2 is SVGIG (reference sequence). The CDR3 is made up of 12 amino acids. CDR3 bases: TGTGCCTGGAGCGGGGTCGTCTATGGCTACACCCTC. This sequence encodes CAWSGVVYGYTL.